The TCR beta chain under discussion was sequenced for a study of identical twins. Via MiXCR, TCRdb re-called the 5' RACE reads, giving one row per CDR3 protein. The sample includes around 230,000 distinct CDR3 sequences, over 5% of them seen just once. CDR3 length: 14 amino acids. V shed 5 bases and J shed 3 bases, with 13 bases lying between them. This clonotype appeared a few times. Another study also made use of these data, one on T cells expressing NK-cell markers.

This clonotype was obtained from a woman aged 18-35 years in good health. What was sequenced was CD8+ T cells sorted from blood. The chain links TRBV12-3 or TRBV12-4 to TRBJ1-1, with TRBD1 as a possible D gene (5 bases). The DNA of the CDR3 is TGTGCCAGCAGTCCCCCGGAAGGGGACACTGAAGCTTTCTTT. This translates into CASSPPEGDTEAFF.